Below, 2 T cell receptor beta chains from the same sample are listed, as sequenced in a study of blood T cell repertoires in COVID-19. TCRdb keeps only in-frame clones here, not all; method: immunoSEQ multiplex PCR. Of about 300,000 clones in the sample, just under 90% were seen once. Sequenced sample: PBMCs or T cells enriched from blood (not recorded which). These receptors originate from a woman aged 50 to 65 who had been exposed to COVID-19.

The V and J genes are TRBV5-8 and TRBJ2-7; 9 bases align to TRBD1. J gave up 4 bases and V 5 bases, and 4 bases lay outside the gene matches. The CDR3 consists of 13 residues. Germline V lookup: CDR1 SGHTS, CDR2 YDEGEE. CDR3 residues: CASRRDRAYEQYF. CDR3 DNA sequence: TGTGCCAGCAGAAGGGACAGGGCTTACGAGCAGTACTTC.

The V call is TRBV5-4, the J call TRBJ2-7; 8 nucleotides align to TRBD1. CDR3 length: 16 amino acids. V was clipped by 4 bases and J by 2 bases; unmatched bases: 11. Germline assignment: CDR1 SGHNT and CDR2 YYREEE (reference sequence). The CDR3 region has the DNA TGTGCCAGCAGCAAACCGGGACAGGAGGCCCCCTACGAGCAGTACTTC. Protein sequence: CASSKPGQEAPYEQYF. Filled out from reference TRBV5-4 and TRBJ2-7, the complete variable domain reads ETGVTQSPTHLIKTRGQQVTLRCSSQSGHNTVSWYQQALGQGPQFIFQYYREEENGRGNFPPRFSGLQFPNYSSELNVNALELDDSALYLCASSKPGQEAPYEQYFGPGTRLTVT.